The clone carrying this TCR beta chain is classed as medium-sized. Looked up from germline, CDR1 is MNHEY and CDR2 is SVGAGI. V was shortened by 0 bases and J by 2 bases, with 9 bases between the two germline ends. The CDR3 has 15 residues. These data belong to a study of CD4 and CD8 cells across lung adenocarcinoma regions. TCRdb reanalysed the PCR reads using MiXCR and keeps one entry per CDR3 protein. The data show under 15,000 distinct CDR3 sequences, roughly 50% seen once. This receptor was identified in a male donor with lung adenocarcinoma. The CD4 and CD8 labels of this study may be unreliable. The sequenced sample consisted of CD8+ T cells from the margin of a lung tumor. The rearrangement uses TRBV6-5 and TRBJ2-3; TRBD2 might be the D (5 bases). The DNA for the CDR3 is TGTGCCAGCAGTTACTCGGAGGCCCTCACAGATACGCAGTATTTT. Its translation is CASSYSEALTDTQYF.